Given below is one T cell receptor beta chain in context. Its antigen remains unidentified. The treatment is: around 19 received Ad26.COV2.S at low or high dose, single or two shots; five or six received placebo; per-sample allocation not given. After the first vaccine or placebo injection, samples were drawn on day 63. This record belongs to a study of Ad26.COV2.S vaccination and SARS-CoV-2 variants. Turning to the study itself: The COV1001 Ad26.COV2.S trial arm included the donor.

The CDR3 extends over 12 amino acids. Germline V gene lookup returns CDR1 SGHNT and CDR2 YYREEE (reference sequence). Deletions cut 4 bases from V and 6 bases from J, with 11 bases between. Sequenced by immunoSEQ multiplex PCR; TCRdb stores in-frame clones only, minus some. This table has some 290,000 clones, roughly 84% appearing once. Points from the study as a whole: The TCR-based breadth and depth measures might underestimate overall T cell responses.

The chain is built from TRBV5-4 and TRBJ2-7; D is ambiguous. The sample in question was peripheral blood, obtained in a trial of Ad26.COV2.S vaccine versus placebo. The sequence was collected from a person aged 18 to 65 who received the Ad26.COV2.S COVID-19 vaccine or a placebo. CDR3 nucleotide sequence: TGTGCCAGCAGCCCACCCCTCGGCGAGCAGTACTTC. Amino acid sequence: CASSPPLGEQYF.